Shown below are 25 T cell receptor beta chains from a single sample sequenced in a study of blood T cells in healthy people across ages. For the second PCR, which ran for about 7 to 11 cycles, a sample-barcoded 5' primer and a J-beta primer mix were used. A single record per CDR3 protein comes from TCRdb applying MiXCR to the 5' RACE reads. The sample holds around 670,000 distinct CDR3 sequences; about 30% are singletons and the top ten take around 16%. Sequencing was carried out using blood. These receptors were collected from a woman at least 80 years old in good health.

Ten or more counts support this clonotype. The chain links TRBV12-3 or TRBV12-4 to TRBJ2-1; 12 bases are a match to TRBD2. The CDR3 sequence is 15 residues long. With 2 bases clipped from V and 9 bases from J, the junction kept 5 bases outside the gene matches. CDR3 coding DNA: TGTGCCAGCAGTTTATCTAGCGGGGGGGCCGCTGAGCAGTTCTTC. Encoded protein: CASSLSSGGAAEQFF.

This clonotype was recorded at least ten times. The rearrangement joins TRBV2 to TRBJ1-5; 9 nucleotides align to TRBD1. V lost 3 bases and J lost 2; bases outside the gene matches: 5. CDR1 and CDR2 (germline): SNHLY, FYNNEI. The CDR3 sequence is 16 residues long. Here the CDR3 DNA reads TGTGCCAGCAGTGAGGGGACAGGGAGGGGCAATCAGCCCCAGCATTTT. Amino acid sequence: CASSEGTGRGNQPQHF.

The CDR3 here is CASSGSGMNTGELFF. The CDR3 DNA reads TGTGCCAGCAGCGGTAGCGGGATGAACACCGGGGAGCTGTTTTTT. The J gene is TRBJ2-2, the V gene TRBV7-9; 8 bases line up with TRBD2. The CDR3 sequence is 15 residues long. CDR1 and CDR2 (germline): SEHNR, FQNEAQ (reference sequence). V lost 5 bases to trimming and J lost 1 base; unmatched junction nucleotides: 3.

The V and J genes are TRBV6-1 and TRBJ2-3; TRBD1 matches at 11 bases. This CDR3 contains 16 residues. In germline, CDR1 is MNHNS, CDR2 SASEGT. The V segment lost 6 bases and the J segment 5 bases; nucleotides outside the gene matches: 10. In DNA, the CDR3 is TGTGCCAGCAGACAAGGGACAGGGGGATTCAGAGATACGCAGTATTTT. This encodes CASRQGTGGFRDTQYF.

This clonotype was recorded many times. The chain uses TRBV30 and TRBJ1-1; no clear D gene. The CDR3 runs 14 residues. Trimming shortened V by 5 bases and J by 0 bases, and 13 bases separated the two germline ends. Germline loops: CDR1 GTSNPN, CDR2 SVGIG (reference sequence). The chain's CDR3 is CAWERGRVNTEAFF. CDR3 DNA: TGTGCCTGGGAGCGGGGTCGGGTGAACACTGAAGCTTTCTTT.

This clonotype was observed many times. V is TRBV20-1 and J is TRBJ2-7; a weak D match, TRBD1 (5 bases). The CDR3 spans 13 residues. Looked up from germline, CDR1 is DFQATT and CDR2 is SNEGSKA (reference sequence). The CDR3 sequence: CSVLSPGSYEQYF. The CDR3 coding sequence is TGCAGCGTTCTCTCCCCAGGGTCCTACGAGCAGTACTTC.

This sequence joins TRBV12-3 or TRBV12-4 and TRBJ2-7; D assignment may be TRBD1 or TRBD2 (6 bases each). V was cut by 6 bases and J by 10 bases, with 25 bases left in between. The CDR3 extends over 15 amino acids. CDR3 sequence (DNA): TGTGCCAGCAGCCGGCCGGGGGACACGCTCTACGGACAGTACTTC. It yields the protein CASSRPGDTLYGQYF.

This clonotype was seen once. A much larger clone sits a single nucleotide away, making a read error possible. The gene calls are TRBV12-5 and TRBJ1-5; no clear D gene. The CDR3 contains 14 residues. CDR1 is LGHNT, CDR2 FRNRAP, per germline. V lost 6 bases, J lost 9 bases, and 18 bases lay in between. The CDR3 sequence is CASGTGSLYRPQHF. The CDR3 DNA reads as TGTGCTAGTGGCACCGGGTCCCTGTATCGGCCCCAGCATTTT.

Remarks on this clonotype: A much larger clone is a single base away; this may be a read error. This sequence joins TRBV5-1 and TRBJ1-2, with 8 bases fitting TRBD1. This CDR3 is 15 amino acids long. Per the germline V gene, CDR1 is SGHRS and CDR2 is YFSETQ. The V and J ends lost 4 bases and 4 bases, in that order; junction bases with no gene match: 9. As DNA, the CDR3 is TGCGCCAGCAGCGAGGGGACGGGACAGGCCTATGGCTACACCTTC. Translating it yields CASSEGTGQAYGYTF.

The J gene is TRBJ2-7, the V gene TRBV3-1; 8 bases map to TRBD2. Germline values: CDR1 LGHDT, CDR2 YNNKEL (reference sequence). Trimming cost V 4 bases and J 6 bases; bases outside gene matches: 11. The CDR3 sequence is 15 residues long. CDR3 loop: CASSPLRGAITEQYF. The CDR3 bases are TGTGCCAGCAGCCCCTTGCGGGGGGCGATCACCGAGCAGTACTTC.

This clonotype was recorded at least ten times. This rearrangement joins TRBV12-3 or TRBV12-4 to TRBJ2-3; unclear D gene. CDR3 length equals 14 residues. V was pared by 3 bases and J by 2 bases, with 9 bases between. Here the CDR3 DNA reads TGTGCCAGCAGTTTGGTGGCAGTCACAGATACGCAGTATTTT. This gives the protein CASSLVAVTDTQYF.

V gene TRBV30 combines with J gene TRBJ1-5; perhaps TRBD1 as D (6 bases). CDR1 and CDR2 (germline): GTSNPN, SVGIG (reference sequence). This CDR3 has 15 amino acids. The V end lost 3 bases, the J end lost 6 bases, and 18 bases lay between the germline ends. The CDR3 sequence: CAWRPPRGEGQPQHF. In DNA, the CDR3 is TGTGCCTGGAGGCCTCCCAGGGGAGAGGGTCAGCCCCAGCATTTT.

Many counts were recorded for this clonotype. The chain carries TRBV7-2 and TRBJ2-3; 7 bases fit TRBD1. The CDR3 consists of 15 residues. V shed 4 bases and J 0 bases; nucleotides not matched to a gene: 4. Germline CDR1 is SGHTA and CDR2 is FQGNSA. The CDR3 sequence: CASSSGTVSTDTQYF. The CDR3 DNA reads TGTGCCAGCAGCTCCGGGACAGTGAGCACAGATACGCAGTATTTT.

Comment on this clonotype: A much larger clone lies a single base off, so this may be a read error. This chain uses TRBV20-1 with TRBJ2-1; the match to TRBD1 covers 7 bases. The CDR3 runs 16 residues. Germline V gene data show CDR1 as DFQATT and CDR2 as SNEGSKA (reference sequence). The ends lost 0 bases at V and 13 bases at J; junction bases unmatched: 18. The CDR3 loop is CSARDPQQGRTETQFF. CDR3 coding DNA: TGCAGTGCTAGAGATCCCCAACAGGGGCGAACTGAGACCCAGTTCTTC.

This clonotype was seen ten or more times. The chain carries TRBV10-3 and TRBJ2-3, with 9 nucleotides matching TRBD2. The germline V gene has CDR1 ENHRY and CDR2 SYGVKD. Trimming removed 6 bases from V and 0 bases from J; junction bases left unmatched: 10. This CDR3 region has 17 residues. In DNA form, the CDR3 reads TGTGCCATCAGGGGCCAGCGGGGGGTTACTAGCACAGATACGCAGTATTTT. It specifies CAIRGQRGVTSTDTQYF.

On this clonotype itself: Possible read error: a much larger clone is one base away. The chain couples TRBV24-1 to TRBJ2-5; 7 bases align to TRBD1. The CDR3 has 15 amino acids. Germline loops: CDR1 KGHDR, CDR2 SFDVKD. CDR3 coding DNA: TGTGCCACCAGTGTTCACAGGGGAACCCAAGAGACCCGGTACTTC. This codes for CATSVHRGTQETRYF.

This clonotype was picked up one time. This rearrangement joins TRBV3-1 to TRBJ2-2, with 7 bases aligning to TRBD1. Trimming at V came to 1 base and at J to 4 bases, leaving 9 bases not matched to a gene. This CDR3 has 17 amino acids. Germline V gives CDR1 LGHDT, CDR2 YNNKEL (reference sequence). DNA of the CDR3: TGTGCCAGCAGCCAAGGCGACAGGGTTAGTCTCACCGGGGAGCTGTTTTTT. It specifies CASSQGDRVSLTGELFF. Using reference TRBV3-1 and TRBJ2-2 for the parts outside the CDR3, the full variable domain is DTAVSQTPKYLVTQMGNDKSIKCEQNLGHDTMYWYKQDSKKFLKIMFSYNNKELIINETVPNRFSPKSPDKAHLNLHINSLELGDSAVYFCASSQGDRVSLTGELFFGEGSRLTVL.

The chain combines TRBV7-9 with TRBJ2-1, with D maybe TRBD1 (6 bases). Trimming shortened V by 5 bases and J by 8 bases, and 13 bases separated the two germline ends. CDR3 size: 13 residues. Germline CDR1 is SEHNR and CDR2 is FQNEAQ (reference sequence). CDR3 coding DNA: TGTGCCAGCAGCCGGACAGATAGGGATGAGCAGTTCTTC. It is translated as CASSRTDRDEQFF.

This clonotype was recorded many times. The chain is built from TRBV7-9 and TRBJ1-1; the D is unclear. This CDR3 region has 13 residues. V gave up 5 bases and J gave up 2 bases, with 9 bases separating them. Germline V gives CDR1 SEHNR, CDR2 FQNEAQ (reference sequence). The CDR3 DNA reads TGTGCCAGCAGCCTGCACCCCAACACTGAAGCTTTCTTT. This translates into CASSLHPNTEAFF. The variable domain in full, with the rest retrieved from reference TRBV7-9 and TRBJ1-1, is DTGVSQNPRHKITKRGQNVTFRCDPISEHNRLYWYRQTLGQGPEFLTYFQNEAQLEKSRLLSDRFSAERPKGSFSTLEIQRTEQGDSAMYLCASSLHPNTEAFFGQGTRLTVV.

This clonotype was observed many times. This chain connects TRBV28 to TRBJ2-3; 9 positions agree with TRBD1. The CDR3 is 14 amino acids. Trimming removed 8 bases from V and 8 bases from J; junction bases left unmatched: 11. CDR1 is MDHEN and CDR2 is SYDVKM in the germline V gene. Here the CDR3 DNA reads TGTGCCAGCTCGTTGTTTAGACAGGGGGGTACGCAGTATTTT. Its translation is CASSLFRQGGTQYF.

This clonotype has at least ten counts. V gene TRBV10-3 combines with J gene TRBJ2-1; TRBD2 aligns across 14 bases. Germline V CDR1 and CDR2: ENHRY, SYGVKD. J was trimmed by 3 bases and V by 4 bases; bases with no gene match: 8. The CDR3 totals 18 residues. The CDR3 here is CAISASGTSGGVYNEQFF. CDR3 nucleotide sequence: TGTGCCATCAGTGCCTCCGGGACTAGCGGGGGTGTCTACAATGAGCAGTTCTTC.

This clonotype was seen a single time. A much bigger clone sits one base away, suggesting this may be a read error. The chain carries TRBV27 and TRBJ1-2; 7 nucleotides agree with TRBD1. The CDR3 has 17 amino acids. The germline V gene has CDR1 MNHEY and CDR2 SMNVEV (reference sequence). The CDR3 bases are TGTGCCAGCAGACCTACTCTTTTGGCAGGGGGTAACTGTGGCTACACCTTC. This encodes CASRPTLLAGGNCGYTF.

In its sample, this clonotype was seen once. At one of its ends the junction is not consistent with the germline gene, which may arise from a read error. V gene TRBV29-1 combines with J gene TRBJ1-5, with TRBD1 matching 10 bases. From germline, CDR1 is SQVTM and CDR2 ANQGSEA. CDR3 length: 13 residues. The CDR3 sequence is CSVGTGGSQPRHF. The CDR3 bases are TGCAGCGTTGGGACAGGGGGATCTCAGCCCCGGCATTTT.

The CDR3 spells CASSPNNQETQYF. DNA for the CDR3: TGTGCCAGCTCACCAAATAATCAAGAGACCCAGTACTTC. The gene calls are TRBV18 and TRBJ2-5, with unresolved D. CDR3 length: 13 residues. The germline gives CDR1 KGHSH, CDR2 LQKENI. V lost 2 bases and J lost 2, with 6 bases in between.

This clonotype was seen a single time. This clone may be a read error of a much larger clone one base away. J is TRBJ2-5 and V is TRBV3-1; 7 nucleotides agree with TRBD1. Trimming at V came to 3 bases and at J to 13 bases, leaving 11 bases not matched to a gene. The CDR3 is 13 amino acids. Germline V gene sequence: CDR1 LGHDT, CDR2 YNNKEL (reference sequence). The CDR3 DNA reads as TGTGCCAGCAGCCACGGGACAGCCCTAAGGTCGTACTTC. Protein: CASSHGTALRSYF.